This T cell receptor beta chain is drawn from a study of blood T cell repertoires in COVID-19. Background on the study: Sample material is recorded as cDNA or gDNA derived from T cells, B-cell-depleted T cells, or PBMCs.

CDR1 is SGDLS and CDR2 is YYNGEE in the germline V gene. V lost 0 bases, J lost 6 bases, and 16 bases lay in between. The CDR3 consists of 16 residues. TCRdb's table, derived via immunoSEQ multiplex PCR, lists solely in-frame clones and lacks some. The sample lists 200,000 to 250,000 clones, about 82% occurring once. The chain joins TRBV9 to TRBJ2-1, with a weak D call TRBD2 (5 bases). The specimen sequenced was peripheral blood. The sequence was obtained from a woman aged 70-85 years with COVID-19, enrolled during active disease. The CDR3, as DNA: TGTGCCAGCAGCGTAGACGAGAGGGTCCCGGGCAATGAGCAGTTCTTC. Residues: CASSVDERVPGNEQFF.